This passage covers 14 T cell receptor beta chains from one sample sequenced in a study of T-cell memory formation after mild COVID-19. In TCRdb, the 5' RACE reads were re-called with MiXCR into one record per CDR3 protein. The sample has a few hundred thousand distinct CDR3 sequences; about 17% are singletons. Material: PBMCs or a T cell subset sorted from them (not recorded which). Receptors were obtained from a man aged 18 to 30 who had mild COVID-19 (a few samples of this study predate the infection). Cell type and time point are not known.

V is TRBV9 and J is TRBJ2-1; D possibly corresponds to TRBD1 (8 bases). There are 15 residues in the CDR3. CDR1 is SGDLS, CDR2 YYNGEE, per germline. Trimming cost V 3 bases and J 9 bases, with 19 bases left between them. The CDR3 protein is CASSDRGGLEGEQFF. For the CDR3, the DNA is TGTGCCAGCAGCGACAGGGGGGGCCTGGAAGGTGAGCAGTTCTTC.

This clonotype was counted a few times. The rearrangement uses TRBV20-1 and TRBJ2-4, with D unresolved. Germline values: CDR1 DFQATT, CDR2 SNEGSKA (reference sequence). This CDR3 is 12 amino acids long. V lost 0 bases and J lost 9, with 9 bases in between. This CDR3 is CSARDQNSIQYF. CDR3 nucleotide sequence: TGCAGTGCTAGAGATCAGAATAGCATTCAGTACTTC.

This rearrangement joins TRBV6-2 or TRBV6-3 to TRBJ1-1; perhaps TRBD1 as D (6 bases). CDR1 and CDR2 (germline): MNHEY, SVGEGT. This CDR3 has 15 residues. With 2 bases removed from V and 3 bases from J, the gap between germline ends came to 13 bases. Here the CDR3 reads CASSYDRHRDTEAFF. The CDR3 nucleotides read TGTGCCAGCAGTTACGACCGACACAGGGACACTGAAGCTTTCTTT.

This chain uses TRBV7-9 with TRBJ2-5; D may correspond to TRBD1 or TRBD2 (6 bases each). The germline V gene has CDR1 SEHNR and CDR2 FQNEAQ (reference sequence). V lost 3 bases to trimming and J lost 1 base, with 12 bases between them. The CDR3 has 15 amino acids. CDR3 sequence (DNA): TGTGCCAGCAGCTTTGAACAGGGAGGCCAAGAGACCCAGTACTTC. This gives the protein CASSFEQGGQETQYF.

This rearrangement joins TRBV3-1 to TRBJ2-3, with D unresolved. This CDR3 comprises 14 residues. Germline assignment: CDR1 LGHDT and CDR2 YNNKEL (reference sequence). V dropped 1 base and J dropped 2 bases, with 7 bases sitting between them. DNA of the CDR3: TGTGCCAGCAGCCAAGTGGAGAACACAGATACGCAGTATTTT. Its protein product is CASSQVENTDTQYF.

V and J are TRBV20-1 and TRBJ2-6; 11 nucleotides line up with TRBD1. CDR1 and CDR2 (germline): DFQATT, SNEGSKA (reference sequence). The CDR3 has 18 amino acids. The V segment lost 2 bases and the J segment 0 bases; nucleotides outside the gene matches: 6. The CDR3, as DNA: TGCAGTGCTAGACCCGCCGGGACAGGGGGCTCTGGGGCCAACGTCCTGACTTTC. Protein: CSARPAGTGGSGANVLTF.

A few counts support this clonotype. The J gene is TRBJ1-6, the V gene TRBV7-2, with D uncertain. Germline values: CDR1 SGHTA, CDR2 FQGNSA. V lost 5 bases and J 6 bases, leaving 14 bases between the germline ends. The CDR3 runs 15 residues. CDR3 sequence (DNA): TGTGCCAGCAGCGCTGGACCACCGACTAATTCACCCCTCCACTTT. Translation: CASSAGPPTNSPLHF.

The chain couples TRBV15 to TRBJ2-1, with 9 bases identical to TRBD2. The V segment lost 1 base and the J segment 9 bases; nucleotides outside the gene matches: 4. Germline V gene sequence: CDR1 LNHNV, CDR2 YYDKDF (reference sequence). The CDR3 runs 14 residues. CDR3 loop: CATSRGGGVGEQFF. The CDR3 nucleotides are TGTGCCACCAGCAGAGGCGGGGGGGTAGGTGAGCAGTTCTTC. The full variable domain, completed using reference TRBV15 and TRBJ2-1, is DAMVIQNPRYQVTQFGKPVTLSCSQTLNHNVMYWYQQKSSQAPKLLFHYYDKDFNNEADTPDNFQSRRPNTSFCFLDIRSPGLGDTAMYLCATSRGGGVGEQFFGPGTRLTVL.

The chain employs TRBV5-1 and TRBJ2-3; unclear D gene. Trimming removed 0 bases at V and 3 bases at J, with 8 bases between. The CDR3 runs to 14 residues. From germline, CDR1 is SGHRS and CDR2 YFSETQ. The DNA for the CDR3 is TGCGCCAGCAGCTTGGAGGCTACGACAGATACGCAGTATTTT. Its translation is CASSLEATTDTQYF.

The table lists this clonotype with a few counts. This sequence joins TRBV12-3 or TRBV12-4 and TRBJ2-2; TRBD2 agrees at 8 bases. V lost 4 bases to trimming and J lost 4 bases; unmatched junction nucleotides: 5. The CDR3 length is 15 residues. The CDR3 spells CASSSRGEVTGELFF. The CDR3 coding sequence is TGTGCCAGCAGTTCGCGGGGGGAGGTCACCGGGGAGCTGTTTTTT.

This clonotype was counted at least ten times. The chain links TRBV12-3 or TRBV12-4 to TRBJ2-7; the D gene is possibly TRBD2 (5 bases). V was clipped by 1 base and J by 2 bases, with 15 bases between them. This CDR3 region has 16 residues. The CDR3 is CASSLDVEGRAYEQYF. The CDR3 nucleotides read TGTGCCAGCAGTTTAGATGTTGAGGGCAGAGCCTACGAGCAGTACTTC.

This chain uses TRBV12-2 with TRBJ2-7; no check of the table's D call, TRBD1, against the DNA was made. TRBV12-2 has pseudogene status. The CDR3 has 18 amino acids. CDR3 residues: CASRFPDRGKVPPREQYF. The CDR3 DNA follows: TGTGCAAGTCGCTTCCCCGACAGGGGGAAGGTTCCCCCACGAGAGCAGTACTTC.

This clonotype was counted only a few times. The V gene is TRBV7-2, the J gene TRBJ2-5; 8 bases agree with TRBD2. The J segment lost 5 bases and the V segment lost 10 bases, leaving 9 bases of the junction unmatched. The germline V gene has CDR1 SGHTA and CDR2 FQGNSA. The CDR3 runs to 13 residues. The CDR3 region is CATDGLARETQYF. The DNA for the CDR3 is TGTGCCACCGACGGACTAGCTCGGGAGACCCAGTACTTC.

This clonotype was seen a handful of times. The CDR3: CASSYVGSTDTQYF. CDR3 in DNA: TGTGCCAGCAGTTACGTGGGGAGCACAGATACGCAGTATTTT. The J gene is TRBJ2-3, the V gene TRBV6-2 or TRBV6-3; D is uncertain. The CDR3 has 14 amino acids. V lost 2 bases and J 0 bases, leaving 6 bases between the germline ends. Germline V gene sequence: CDR1 MNHEY, CDR2 SVGEGT.